Sequencing of this T cell receptor beta chain was carried out in a study of T cells in women clearing cervical HPV infection (dated by TCRdb to 2016 to 2018). With regard to the full study: The cases were some 25 women with histologically confirmed HPV16-related CIN3 or worse, and 2 of these cases were invasive cancers. The 20 to 30 controls were women who cleared a single incident HPV16 infection within 12 months without developing precancer or cancer. Blood from cases was collected at the visit where the lesion was first found, while blood from controls was collected once the infection could no longer be detected. Five blinded duplicates per group were added as quality controls, so that approximately 60 samples were obtained: roughly 50 participants and about 10 replicates. Median age was 34 years in cases versus roughly 37 in controls, and baseline characteristics did not differ significantly. The parent cohort enrolled roughly 9,300 women aged 18 or older in Guanacaste, Costa Rica, in about 1993 to 1994 and followed the women for roughly seven years. Cases and controls were matched on year of sample collection and on age within five years. For cases, a median interval of 149 days, with an interquartile range of about 90 to 210 days, was observed between lesion detection and blood sampling. This exploratory proof-of-principle case-control study, nested within the Guanacaste HPV Natural History Study in Costa Rica, compared TCR repertoires among women with different cervical HPV16 outcomes. HLA typing was available for only a few women, so HLA type could not be excluded as a confounder. General conclusions and limits of the study: Because of the cross-sectional design, the study could not determine whether the associations came before infection or resulted from infection, and neither effector/memory subsets nor HPV-specific T cells were isolated. Cases were distinguished from controls with an estimated AUC of about 0.78 by random forest classifiers combining richness and V gene abundances. Lower TRBV6-7 relative abundance was observed in cases than in controls (roughly 0.11% versus 0.16%; Bonferroni P = 0.0008). TCR repertoire richness was significantly higher in CIN3+ cases than in controls across sequencing depths, while evenness did not differ. Because the number of T cells per sample was unknown, the richness differences could reflect varying T-cell content rather than repertoire biology.

TCR beta CDR3 regions were amplified by multiplex PCR using the immunoSEQ assay from an average of about 1,200 ng genomic DNA per sample. Primer bias was corrected in the assay by using a complete synthetic TCR repertoire to establish an amplification baseline. The amplicons were sequenced on the Illumina platform. The study's own analysis went as follows. Sequence errors were corrected by clustering with frequency ratios and a modified nearest-neighbor algorithm, and the sequences were then analyzed in the immunoSEQ Analyzer using IMGT gene definitions. TCR richness and evenness were averaged over 20 rarefaction repeats at each rarefaction depth, excluding samples with fewer sequences than the depth. Wilcoxon rank sum tests with FDR correction were used to compare relative abundances of V, D and J genes between the groups. An intraclass correlation of just under 96% for TCR richness and an average of 76.4% across 66 gene segments were obtained from the blinded duplicates. The clones in this table, taken by TCRdb from immuneACCESS, are in-frame only. Not every clone is retained; where verified, under half of the shortfall comes from an unresolved V gene, and the cause of the rest is unknown. The V and J calls and the clone size are those of that table, but D and trimming were determined from the DNA. This sample's table lists fewer than 35,000 clones. The ten largest make up approximately 8.4% of the sample.

From cysteine to phenylalanine, the CDR3 is 14 amino acids long. Part of the CDR3 DNA is given, 33 bases translated from base 1. Reading the germline V gene (reference sequence) gives CDR1 SGHNT and CDR2 YYREEE. V is reduced by 4 bases and J by 7 bases, leaving a spacing of 17 bases between them. Details on this clone: No cognate antigen has been identified for it. The missing CDR3 end, 3 residues past where the read stops, is filled in from the germline J gene.

Every participant had a single incident cervical HPV16 infection, and prevalent HPV16 infections were excluded. Cervical HPV DNA was detected by MY09/MY11 PCR, and genotyping was performed by dot-blot hybridization. Under 19 mL of heparinized blood were centrifuged, and the buffy coat was aliquoted, frozen at -30°C, then stored at -80°C. QIAGEN kits were used to extract genomic DNA from buffy coat specimens. The specimen was blood buffy coat. The chain joins TRBV5-4 to TRBJ1-1; the D gene is perhaps TRBD1, from 5 matching bases. This receptor was identified in a woman between 18 and 70 years old with a cervical HPV16 infection that either progressed to CIN3+ or cleared (not recorded which). Partial CDR3 DNA: TGTGCCAGCAGCGGGGACTCCCCCCGAGTTGAA. Its protein is CASSGDSPRVE. The complete CDR3 protein is CASSGDSPRVEAFF.